The source of this TCR beta chain is a study of blood T cell repertoires in COVID-19. The method was immunoSEQ multiplex PCR; TCRdb's version includes in-frame clones alone and lacks a portion of them. This sample has approximately 250,000 clones, with around 85% found just once. Enrollees, about 18 to 95 years old, lived in approximately 24 US areas. The CDR3 extends over 14 amino acids. The V and J ends lost 7 bases and 4 bases, in that order; junction bases with no gene match: 5. Per germline, CDR1 LNHDA and CDR2 SQIVND (reference sequence). This clonotype originated in a woman aged 45-59 years with acute COVID-19. The genes are TRBV19 and TRBJ2-1; TRBD2 matches at 9 bases. The specimen sequenced was PBMCs or T cells enriched from blood (not recorded which). This CDR3 reads CASNGGGDYNEQFF. As DNA, the CDR3 is TGTGCCAGTAACGGCGGGGGGGATTACAATGAGCAGTTCTTC. The full variable domain, in which reference TRBV19 and TRBJ2-1 provide the parts outside the CDR3, is DGGITQSPKYLFRKEGQNVTLSCEQNLNHDAMYWYRQDPGQGLRLIYYSQIVNDFQKGDIAEGYSVSREKKESFPLTVTSAQKNPTAFYLCASNGGGDYNEQFFGPGTRLTVL.